A selection of T cell receptor beta chains follows, all from one sample in a study of T cells in Graves' hyperthyroidism and ophthalmopathy. TCRdb reprocessed the multiplex PCR reads via MiXCR and lists one record per CDR3 protein. Counted here are hundreds of thousands of distinct CDR3 sequences, less than 25% occurring once; the ten biggest clones make up approximately 30%. Sequencing was performed on blood. The receptors were gathered from a man aged 25-40 years with Graves' ophthalmopathy. CDR3s include the opening cysteine and the closing phenylalanine or tryptophan. A row's size may be missing; if present it is once, few, many or a size class.

>TRBJ2-7|TRBV7-2|.
CASSLGSSGHSYEQYF
>TRBJ1-3|TRBV18|many
CASSPDQNSGNTIYF
>TRBJ2-6|TRBV4-2|.
CASSPSSRDSGANVLTF
>TRBJ1-1|TRBV19|few
CASSSPPGAMNTEAFF
>TRBJ1-5|TRBV24-1|many
CATSDPRTGNQPQHF
>TRBJ1-4|TRBV12-3/TRBV12-4|many
CASSLYGVSTNEKLFF
>TRBJ1-5|TRBV12-3/TRBV12-4|many
CASSPGQGQGQPQHF
>TRBJ1-5|TRBV28|.
CASSLVWDSNQPQHF
>TRBJ1-1|TRBV6-1|many
CASSESSGLNTEAFF
>TRBJ2-7|TRBV5-6|.
CASSLGRTASYEQYF
>TRBJ2-5|TRBV11-2|many
CASSLMRGGRETQYF
>TRBJ1-5|TRBV24-1|many
CATSESTGFIQHF
>TRBJ2-3|TRBV11-3|many
CASSLALADTDTQYF
>TRBJ2-3|TRBV25-1|.
CASSEFGTSGSTDTQYF
>TRBJ1-5|TRBV27|few
CASSAADTQPQHF
>TRBJ2-4|TRBV28|few
CASSFGGGDIQYF
>TRBJ2-1|TRBV7-8|.
CASRIAGGVEQFF
>TRBJ2-1|TRBV29-1|.
CSVDGTSGDYNEQFF
>TRBJ2-2|TRBV6-5|few
CASSYSKGLGGMNTGELFF
>TRBJ1-4|TRBV4-1|.
CASSQKGWIDEKLFF
>TRBJ2-7|TRBV3-1|many
CASSQGGGLYEQYF
>TRBJ2-7|TRBV2|many
CASSEKGLSSYEQYF
>TRBJ2-1|TRBV30|few
CAWRTRGPDNEQFF
>TRBJ2-2|TRBV20-1|.
CSARVPGQGNTGELFF
>TRBJ2-7|TRBV2|few
CASSDGVRGYIEQYF
>TRBJ2-7|TRBV7-2|many
CASSTLAGGSYEQYF
>TRBJ2-3|TRBV2|many
CASSRDHRLTDTQYF
>TRBJ2-7|TRBV6-1|few
CASSTTGTSFYEQYF
>TRBJ2-5|TRBV14|few
CASSQDVTFQETQYF
>TRBJ2-1|TRBV6-1|few
CASSGTTGLPNHYNEQFF